This TCR beta chain was sequenced in a study of PD-1 blockade in mismatch repair-deficient tumors. Study at large: Patients had 12 mismatch repair-deficient cancer types, all previously treated and progressing.

Overall study results and limits: After pembrolizumab, tumor-resident clones rose rapidly, then generally contracted before radiologic responses.

All patients were mismatch repair deficient, assessed by either PCR or immunohistochemistry. Clones were read by immunoSEQ multiplex PCR, and TCRdb kept only the in-frame ones, dropping some. The table has tens of thousands of clones, roughly 85% seen once. Concerning this clone: The antigen is unknown.

Germline-derived CDR1 and CDR2 are MDHEN and SYDVKM. The CDR3 loop spans 16 amino acids. Trimming removed 11 bases from V and 6 bases from J; junction bases left unmatched: 18. The chain is built from TRBV28 and TRBJ2-2; 7 nucleotides line up with TRBD2. Sequencing used peripheral blood, obtained around 75 weeks after starting pembrolizumab. This clonotype was sampled from an adult with mismatch repair-deficient cancer. CDR3 region: CASIPGGAAGAGELFF. The CDR3 DNA reads TGTGCCTCAATACCCGGAGGGGCGGCGGGGGCCGGGGAGCTGTTTTTT.